The following is a TCR beta chain sequence with its context. Its cognate antigen is unknown. The repertoire was sequenced with immunoSEQ multiplex PCR; TCRdb's copy has only in-frame clones and lacks some. The repertoire holds about 15,000 clones, with approximately 91% as singletons. The sample originates from a study of PD-1 blockade in classical Hodgkin lymphoma. Findings and caveats of the study: CD4+ TCR diversity rose significantly by C4D1, and CD8+ TCR diversity did not.

The CDR3 sequence is 15 residues long. V dropped 5 bases and J dropped 4 bases, with 18 bases sitting between them. CDR1 is MNHEY, CDR2 SMNVEV, per germline (reference sequence). Time point meaning: cycle 4 day 1 (C4D1), after 5 to 7 weeks of nivolumab. Relapses following autologous stem cell transplantation were seen in all patients, with brentuximab vedotin exposure varying. From thawed PBMCs, magnetic negative selection was used to isolate the CD8+ T cells. This chain connects TRBV27 to TRBJ2-7; D remains ambiguous. Sequences were derived from CD8+ T cells from blood, sampled before the fourth cycle of nivolumab. This sequence originates from a human donor with classical Hodgkin lymphoma. CDR3: CASSPWLHKEYEQYF. The CDR3 coding sequence is TGTGCCAGCAGTCCCTGGTTGCACAAGGAATACGAGCAGTACTTC.